The rows below give T cell receptor beta chains drawn from one sample of a study of CD8 T cells in Susac syndrome. Via MiXCR, TCRdb re-called the immunoSEQ multiplex PCR reads, giving one row per CDR3 protein. The sample includes about 180,000 distinct CDR3 sequences, approximately 94% of them seen just once. Sequencing input: CD4+ T cells from PBMCs. Every receptor here comes from a human donor with Susac syndrome. Both conserved end residues are part of each CDR3. The D gene is left open where the match is weak. Where a row states a size, it is once, few, many or the class of an expanded clone; other rows omit it.

j_call clone_size d_call v_call cdr3_nt cdr3_aa
TRBJ1-2 . TRBD1 TRBV30 TGTGCCTGGAGAGGGGGCAACTATGGCTACACCTTC CAWRGGNYGYTF
TRBJ2-3 . . TRBV6-6 TGTGCCAGCAGCTCCCGAGACAGATACACAGATACGCAGTATTTT CASSSRDRYTDTQYF
TRBJ1-5 once . TRBV6-5 TGTGCCAGCAGCACAGGGTTGGAGCAGCCCCAGCATTTT CASSTGLEQPQHF
TRBJ1-2 once TRBD1 TRBV19 TGTGCCAGTACACAGGGACAGCGAGCTAACTATGGCTACACCTTC CASTQGQRANYGYTF
TRBJ1-5 . . TRBV7-9 TGTGCCAGCAGCTTAGGGGAAAGCAATCAGCCCCAGCATTTT CASSLGESNQPQHF
TRBJ2-3 . TRBD2 TRBV7-3 TGTGCCAGCAGCTCCATAGCGGGGGCTAGCACAGATACGCAGTATTTT CASSSIAGASTDTQYF
TRBJ1-5 . . TRBV2 TGTGCCAGCAGAGACAGAGGCAATCAGCCCCAGCATTTT CASRDRGNQPQHF
TRBJ1-6 . . TRBV5-4 TGTGCCAGCAGCATAACAGAGGGAGGCTATAATTCACCCCTCCACTTT CASSITEGGYNSPLHF
TRBJ2-3 . TRBD1 TRBV4-2 TGTGCCAGCAGCCAAAGGACTGGGGTCACCAGGGGGCAGGCAGATACGCAGTATTTT CASSQRTGVTRGQADTQYF
TRBJ2-1 once . TRBV27 TGTGCCAGCAGTTTGGGCAGCCATGAGCAGTTCTTC CASSLGSHEQFF
TRBJ1-5 . . TRBV29-1 TGCAGCGTAAGGACAGAGAGTCAGCCCCAGCATTTT CSVRTESQPQHF
TRBJ2-4 . . TRBV4-3 TGCGCCAGCAGCCAAGATGCCACAGTGGGGTTCAACATTCAGTACTTC CASSQDATVGFNIQYF
TRBJ2-1 . . TRBV2 TGTGCCAGCTCCCAGACTAGGAATGAGCAGTTCTTC CASSQTRNEQFF
TRBJ1-1 . . TRBV12-3/TRBV12-4 TGTGCCAGCAGTTTGGCAGGGCCGAACACTGAAGCTTTCTTT CASSLAGPNTEAFF
TRBJ2-1 . . TRBV14 TGTGCCAGCAGCCAAGATCACGGGACCAATGAGCAGTTCTTC CASSQDHGTNEQFF